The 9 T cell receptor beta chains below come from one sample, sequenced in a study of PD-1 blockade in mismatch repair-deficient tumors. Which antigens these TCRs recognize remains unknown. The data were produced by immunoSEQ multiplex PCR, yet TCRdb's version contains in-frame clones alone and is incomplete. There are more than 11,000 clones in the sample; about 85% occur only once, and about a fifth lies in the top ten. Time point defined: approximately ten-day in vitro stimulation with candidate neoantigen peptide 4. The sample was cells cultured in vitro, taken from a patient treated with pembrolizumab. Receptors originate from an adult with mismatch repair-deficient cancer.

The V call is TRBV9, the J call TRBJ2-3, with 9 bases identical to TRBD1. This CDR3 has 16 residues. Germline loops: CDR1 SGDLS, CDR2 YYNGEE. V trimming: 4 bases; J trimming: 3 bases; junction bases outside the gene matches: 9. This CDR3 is CASSPIQGAATDTQYF. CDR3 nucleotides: TGTGCCAGCAGCCCCATACAGGGGGCGGCAACAGATACGCAGTATTTT.

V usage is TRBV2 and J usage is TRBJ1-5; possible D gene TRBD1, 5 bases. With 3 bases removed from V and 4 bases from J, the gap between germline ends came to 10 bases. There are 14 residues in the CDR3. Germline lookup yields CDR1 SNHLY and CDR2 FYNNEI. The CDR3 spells CASSEIGGNQPQHF. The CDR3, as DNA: TGTGCCAGCAGTGAGATTGGGGGTAATCAGCCCCAGCATTTT.

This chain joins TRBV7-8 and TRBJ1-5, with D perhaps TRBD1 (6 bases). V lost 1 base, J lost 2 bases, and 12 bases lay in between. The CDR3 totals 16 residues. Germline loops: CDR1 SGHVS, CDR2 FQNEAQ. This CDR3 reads CASSLGVPGGNQPQHF. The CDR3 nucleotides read TGTGCCAGCAGCTTAGGCGTACCAGGGGGCAATCAGCCCCAGCATTTT.

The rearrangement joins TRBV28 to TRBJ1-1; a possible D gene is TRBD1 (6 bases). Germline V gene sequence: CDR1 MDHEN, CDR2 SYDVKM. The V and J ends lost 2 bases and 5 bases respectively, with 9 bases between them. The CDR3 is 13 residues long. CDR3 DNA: TGTGCCAGCAGTTTAGTCAGGGGAACTGAAGCTTTCTTT. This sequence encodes CASSLVRGTEAFF.

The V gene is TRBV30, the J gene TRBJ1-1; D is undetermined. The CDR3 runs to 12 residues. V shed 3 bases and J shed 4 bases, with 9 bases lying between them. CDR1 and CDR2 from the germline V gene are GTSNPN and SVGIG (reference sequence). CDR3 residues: CAWRFEGTEAFF. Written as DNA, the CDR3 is TGTGCCTGGAGATTTGAAGGCACTGAAGCTTTCTTT.

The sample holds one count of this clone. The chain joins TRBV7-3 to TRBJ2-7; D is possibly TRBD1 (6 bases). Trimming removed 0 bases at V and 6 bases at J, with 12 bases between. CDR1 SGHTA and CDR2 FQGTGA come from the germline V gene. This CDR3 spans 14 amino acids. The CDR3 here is CASSLTPGVGEQYF. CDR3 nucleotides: TGTGCCAGCAGCTTAACCCCAGGGGTCGGCGAGCAGTACTTC.

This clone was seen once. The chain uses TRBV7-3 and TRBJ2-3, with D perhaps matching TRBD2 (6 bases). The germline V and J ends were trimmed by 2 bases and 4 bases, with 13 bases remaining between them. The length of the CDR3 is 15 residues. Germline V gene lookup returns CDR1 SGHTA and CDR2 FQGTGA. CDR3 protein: CASSLEPGVPDTQYF. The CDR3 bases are TGTGCCAGCAGCTTAGAGCCGGGGGTGCCAGATACGCAGTATTTT. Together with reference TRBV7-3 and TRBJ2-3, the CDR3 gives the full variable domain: GAGVSQTPSNKVTEKGKYVELRCDPISGHTALYWYRQSLGQGPEFLIYFQGTGAADDSGLPNDRFFAVRPEGSVSTLKIQRTERGDSAVYLCASSLEPGVPDTQYFGPGTRLTVL.

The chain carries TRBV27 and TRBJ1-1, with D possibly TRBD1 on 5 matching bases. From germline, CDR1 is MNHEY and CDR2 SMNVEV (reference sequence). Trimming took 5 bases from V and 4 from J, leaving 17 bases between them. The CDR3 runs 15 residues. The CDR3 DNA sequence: TGTGCCAGCAGTAGGCGAGTTGGGGGTGGCACTGAAGCTTTCTTT. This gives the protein CASSRRVGGGTEAFF.

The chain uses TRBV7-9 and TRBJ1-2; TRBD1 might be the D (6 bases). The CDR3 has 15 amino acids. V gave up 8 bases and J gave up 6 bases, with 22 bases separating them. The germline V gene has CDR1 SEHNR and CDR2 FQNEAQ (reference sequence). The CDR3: CASSYWVRGEDGYTF. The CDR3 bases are TGTGCCAGCTCCTATTGGGTTAGGGGGGAGGATGGCTACACCTTC.